A single T cell receptor beta chain is shown here with its context. Antigen specificity is unknown. The data stem from a study of cytomegalovirus exposure and HLA in healthy donors. The study's findings and limits: No immune exposure information besides CMV serostatus was available.

Healthy bone marrow donors made up the donor group. A multiplex PCR was run with 60 Vbeta primers and 13 Jbeta primers. Measured with immunoSEQ multiplex PCR; TCRdb has only the in-frame clones, and not every one. The table shows roughly 230,000 clones, with 78% occurring only once. With V trimmed by 3 bases and J by 6 bases, 4 bases remained unmatched. From germline, CDR1 is SGHRS and CDR2 YFSETQ. The CDR3 totals 15 residues. The TCR comes from a boy between 10 and 17 years old in good health and CMV-seronegative. The source material was PBMCs. The chain has TRBV5-1 and TRBJ2-2, with 11 bases lining up with TRBD2. The CDR3 DNA reads TGCGCCAGCAGCTCTGGGACTAGCGGTTCCGGGGAGCTGTTTTTT. Its translation is CASSSGTSGSGELFF. The full variable domain, in which reference TRBV5-1 and TRBJ2-2 provide the parts outside the CDR3, is KAGVTQTPRYLIKTRGQQVTLSCSPISGHRSVSWYQQTPGQGLQFLFEYFSETQRNKGNFPGRFSGRQFSNSRSEMNVSTLELGDSALYLCASSSGTSGSGELFFGEGSRLTVL.